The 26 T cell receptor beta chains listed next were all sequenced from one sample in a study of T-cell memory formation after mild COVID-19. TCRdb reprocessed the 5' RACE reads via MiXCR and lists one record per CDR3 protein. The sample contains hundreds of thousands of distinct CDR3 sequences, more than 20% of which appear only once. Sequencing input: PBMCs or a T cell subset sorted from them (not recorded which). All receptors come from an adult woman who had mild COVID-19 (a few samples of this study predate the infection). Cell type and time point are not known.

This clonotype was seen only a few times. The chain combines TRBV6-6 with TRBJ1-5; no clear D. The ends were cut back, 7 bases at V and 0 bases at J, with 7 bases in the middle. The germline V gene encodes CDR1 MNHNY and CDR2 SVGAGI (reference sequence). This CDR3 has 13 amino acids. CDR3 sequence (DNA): TGTGCCAGCACCCCGAATAGCAATCAGCCCCAGCATTTT. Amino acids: CASTPNSNQPQHF.

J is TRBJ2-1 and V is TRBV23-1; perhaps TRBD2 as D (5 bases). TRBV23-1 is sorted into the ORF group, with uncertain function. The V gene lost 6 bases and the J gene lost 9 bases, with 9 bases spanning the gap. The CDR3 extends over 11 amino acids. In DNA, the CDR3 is TGCGCCAGCAGCCGCGGGTGTGAGCAGTTCTTC. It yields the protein CASSRGCEQFF.

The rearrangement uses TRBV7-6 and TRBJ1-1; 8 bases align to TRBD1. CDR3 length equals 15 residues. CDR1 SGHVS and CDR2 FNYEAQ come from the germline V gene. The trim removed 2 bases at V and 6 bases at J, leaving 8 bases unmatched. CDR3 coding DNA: TGTGCCAGCAGCTTACTTACAGGGGGGCTGTCTGAAGCTTTCTTT. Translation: CASSLLTGGLSEAFF.

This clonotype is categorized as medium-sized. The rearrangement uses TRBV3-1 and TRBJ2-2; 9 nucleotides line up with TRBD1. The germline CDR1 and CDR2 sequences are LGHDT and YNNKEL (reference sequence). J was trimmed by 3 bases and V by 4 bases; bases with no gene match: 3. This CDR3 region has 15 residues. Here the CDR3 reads CASSPRTGDTGELFF. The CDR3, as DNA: TGTGCCAGCAGCCCCCGGACAGGGGACACCGGGGAGCTGTTTTTT.

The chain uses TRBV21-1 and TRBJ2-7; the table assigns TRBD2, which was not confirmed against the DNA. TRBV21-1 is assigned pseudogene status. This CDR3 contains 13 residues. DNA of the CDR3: TGTGCCAGCGGGTTAGCGGGAGCTCACGAGCAGTACTTC. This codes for CASGLAGAHEQYF.

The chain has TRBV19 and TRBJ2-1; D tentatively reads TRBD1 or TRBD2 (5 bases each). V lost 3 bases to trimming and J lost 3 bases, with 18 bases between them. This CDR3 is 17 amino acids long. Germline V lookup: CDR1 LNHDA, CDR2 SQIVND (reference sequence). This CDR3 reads CASSIPSGSRGYNEQFF. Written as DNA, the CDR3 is TGTGCCAGTAGTATTCCCTCAGGGTCGAGGGGCTACAATGAGCAGTTCTTC.

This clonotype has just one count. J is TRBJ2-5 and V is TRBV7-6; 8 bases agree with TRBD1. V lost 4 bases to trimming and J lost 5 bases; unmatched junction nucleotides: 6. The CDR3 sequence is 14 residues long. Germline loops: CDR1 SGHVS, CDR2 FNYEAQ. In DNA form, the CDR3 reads TGTGCCAGCAGCTGGCAGGGGGCCGGGGAGACCCAGTACTTC. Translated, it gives CASSWQGAGETQYF.

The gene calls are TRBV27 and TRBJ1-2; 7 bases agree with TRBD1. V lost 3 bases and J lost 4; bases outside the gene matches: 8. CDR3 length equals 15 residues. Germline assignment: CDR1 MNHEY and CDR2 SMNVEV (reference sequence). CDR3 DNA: TGTGCCAGCAGTTTCGGGTTAGGGACAGCCTATGGCTACACCTTC. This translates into CASSFGLGTAYGYTF.

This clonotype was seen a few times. The CDR3 nucleotides are TGCGCCAGCAGTACCCCACCTAGCGGCAATGAGCAGTTCTTC. Protein product: CASSTPPSGNEQFF. The V gene is TRBV5-1, the J gene TRBJ2-1, with TRBD2 matching 7 bases. The CDR3 loop spans 14 amino acids. The V gene end was trimmed by 5 bases and the J gene end by 6 bases; junction bases not matched to a gene: 8. Germline CDR1 reads SGHRS; CDR2 reads YFSETQ.

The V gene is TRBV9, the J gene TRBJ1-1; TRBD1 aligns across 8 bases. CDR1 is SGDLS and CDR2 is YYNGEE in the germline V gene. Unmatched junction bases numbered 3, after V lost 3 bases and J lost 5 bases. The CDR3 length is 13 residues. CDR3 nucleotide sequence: TGTGCCAGCAGCGGGACAGGGTGGACTGAAGCTTTCTTT. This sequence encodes CASSGTGWTEAFF.

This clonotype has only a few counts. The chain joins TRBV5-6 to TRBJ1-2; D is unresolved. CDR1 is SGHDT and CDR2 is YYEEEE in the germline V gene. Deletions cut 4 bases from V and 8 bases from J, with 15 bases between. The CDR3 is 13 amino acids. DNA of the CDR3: TGTGCCAGCAGCATCACGGACCCGGGGGGCTACACCTTC. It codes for CASSITDPGGYTF.

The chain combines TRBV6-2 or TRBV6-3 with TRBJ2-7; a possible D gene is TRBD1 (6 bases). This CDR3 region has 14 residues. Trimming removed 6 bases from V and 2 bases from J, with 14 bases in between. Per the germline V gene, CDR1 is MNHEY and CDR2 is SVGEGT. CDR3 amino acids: CASRKRTDTYEQYF. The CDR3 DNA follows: TGTGCCAGCAGAAAACGGACAGACACCTACGAGCAGTACTTC.

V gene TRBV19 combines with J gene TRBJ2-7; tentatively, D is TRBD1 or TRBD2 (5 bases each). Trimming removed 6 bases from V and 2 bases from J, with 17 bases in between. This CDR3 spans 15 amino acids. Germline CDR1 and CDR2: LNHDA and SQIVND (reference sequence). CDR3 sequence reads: CASSPPWGRPYEQYF. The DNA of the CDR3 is TGTGCCAGTAGCCCCCCCTGGGGACGTCCCTACGAGCAGTACTTC.

The CDR3 bases are TGTGCCAGCAGCTTAGCGCCGTCCAGGTGGGGTACCTACAATGAGCAGTTCTTC. It specifies CASSLAPSRWGTYNEQFF. The chain joins TRBV7-2 to TRBJ2-1, with D unresolved. Germline CDR1 and CDR2: SGHTA and FQGNSA. Trimming took off 0 bases at V and 2 bases at J, with 17 bases between the two ends. CDR3 length equals 18 residues. Full variable domain (outside the CDR3, taken from reference TRBV7-2 and TRBJ2-1): GAGVSQSPSNKVTEKGKDVELRCDPISGHTALYWYRQSLGQGLEFLIYFQGNSAPDKSGLPSDRFSAERTGGSVSTLTIQRTQQEDSAVYLCASSLAPSRWGTYNEQFFGPGTRLTVL.

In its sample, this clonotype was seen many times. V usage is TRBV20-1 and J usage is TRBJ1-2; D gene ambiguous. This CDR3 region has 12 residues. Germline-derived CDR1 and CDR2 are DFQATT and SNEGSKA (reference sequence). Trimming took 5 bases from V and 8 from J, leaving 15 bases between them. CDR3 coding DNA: TGCAGTGCTGGGCTGGGCCGAGGAGGCTACACCTTC. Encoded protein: CSAGLGRGGYTF.

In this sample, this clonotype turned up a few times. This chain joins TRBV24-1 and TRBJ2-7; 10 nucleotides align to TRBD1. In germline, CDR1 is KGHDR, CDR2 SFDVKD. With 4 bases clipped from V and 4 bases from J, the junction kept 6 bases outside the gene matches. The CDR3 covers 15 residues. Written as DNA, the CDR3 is TGTGCCACCAGTGACCCCGACAGGGGGCTATACGAGCAGTACTTC. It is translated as CATSDPDRGLYEQYF.

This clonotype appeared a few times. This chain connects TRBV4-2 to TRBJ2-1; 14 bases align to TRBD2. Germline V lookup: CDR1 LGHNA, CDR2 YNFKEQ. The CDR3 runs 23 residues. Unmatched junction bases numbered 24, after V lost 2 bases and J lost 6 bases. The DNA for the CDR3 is TGTGCCAGCAGCCAAAACCGACCGGACAGGACTAGCGGGAGGTTGGGCCTGGTCAATGAGCAGTTCTTC. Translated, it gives CASSQNRPDRTSGRLGLVNEQFF.

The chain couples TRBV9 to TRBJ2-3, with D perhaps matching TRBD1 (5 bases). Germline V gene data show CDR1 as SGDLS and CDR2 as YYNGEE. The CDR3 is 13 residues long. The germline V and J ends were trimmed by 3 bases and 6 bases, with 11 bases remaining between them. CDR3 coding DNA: TGTGCCAGCAGCGGGGGCCTCATCGATACGCAGTATTTT. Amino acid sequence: CASSGGLIDTQYF.

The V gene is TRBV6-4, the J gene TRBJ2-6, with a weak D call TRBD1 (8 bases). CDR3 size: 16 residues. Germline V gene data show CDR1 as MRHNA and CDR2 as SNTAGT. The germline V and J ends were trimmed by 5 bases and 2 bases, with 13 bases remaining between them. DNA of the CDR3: TGTGCCAGCAGTAACAGGGGGGGCACTGGGGCCAACGTCCTGACTTTC. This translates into CASSNRGGTGANVLTF.

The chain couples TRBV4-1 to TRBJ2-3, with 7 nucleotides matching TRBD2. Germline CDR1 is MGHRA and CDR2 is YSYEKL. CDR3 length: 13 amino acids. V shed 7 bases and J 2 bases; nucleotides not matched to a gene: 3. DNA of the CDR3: TGCGCCAGCAAAGCGGGACCCACAGATACGCAGTATTTT. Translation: CASKAGPTDTQYF.

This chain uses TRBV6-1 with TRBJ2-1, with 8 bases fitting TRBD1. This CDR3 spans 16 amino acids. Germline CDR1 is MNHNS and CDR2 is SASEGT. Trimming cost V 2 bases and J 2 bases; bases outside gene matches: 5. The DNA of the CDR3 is TGTGCCAGCAGTGAAAACGGACAGGGCACCTACAATGAGCAGTTCTTC. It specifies CASSENGQGTYNEQFF.

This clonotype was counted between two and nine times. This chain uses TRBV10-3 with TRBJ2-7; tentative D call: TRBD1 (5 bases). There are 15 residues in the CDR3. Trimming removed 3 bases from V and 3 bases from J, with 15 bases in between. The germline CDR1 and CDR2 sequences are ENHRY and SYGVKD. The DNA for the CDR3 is TGTGCCATCAGTGATCACCAGGGTAACTACTACGAGCAGTACTTC. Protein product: CAISDHQGNYYEQYF.

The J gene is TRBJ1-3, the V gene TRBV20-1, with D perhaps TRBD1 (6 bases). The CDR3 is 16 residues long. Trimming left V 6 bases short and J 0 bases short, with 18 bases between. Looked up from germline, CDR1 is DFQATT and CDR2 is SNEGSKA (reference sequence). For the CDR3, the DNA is TGCAGTGCCAGAAAAAGGGGGGGTACCTCTGGAAACACCATATATTTT. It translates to CSARKRGGTSGNTIYF.

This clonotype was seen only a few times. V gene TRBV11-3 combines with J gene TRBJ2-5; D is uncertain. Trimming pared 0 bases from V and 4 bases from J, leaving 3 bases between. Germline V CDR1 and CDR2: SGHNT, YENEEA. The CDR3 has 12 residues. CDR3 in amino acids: CASSLEPETQYF. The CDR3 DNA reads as TGTGCCAGCAGCTTAGAGCCAGAGACCCAGTACTTC.

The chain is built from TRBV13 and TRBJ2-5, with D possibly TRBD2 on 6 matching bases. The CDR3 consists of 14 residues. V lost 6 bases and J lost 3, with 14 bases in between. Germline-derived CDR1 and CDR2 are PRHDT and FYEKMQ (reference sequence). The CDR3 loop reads CASRGGLIEETQYF. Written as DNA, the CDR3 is TGTGCCAGCAGAGGAGGGCTAATCGAAGAGACCCAGTACTTC. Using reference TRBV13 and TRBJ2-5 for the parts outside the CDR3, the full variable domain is AAGVIQSPRHLIKEKRETATLKCYPIPRHDTVYWYQQGPGQDPQFLISFYEKMQSDKGSIPDRFSAQQFSDYHSELNMSSLELGDSALYFCASRGGLIEETQYFGPGTRLLVL.

CDR3 loop: CASSPSGTGFSYEQYF. The CDR3 nucleotides read TGTGCCAGCAGCCCGTCCGGGACAGGGTTCTCCTACGAGCAGTACTTC. The rearrangement joins TRBV3-1 to TRBJ2-7; 9 bases align to TRBD1. After removal of 4 bases from V and 0 bases from J, the junction contained 7 bases not matched to a gene. Germline CDR1 reads LGHDT; CDR2 reads YNNKEL (reference sequence). The CDR3 runs to 16 residues.